This T cell receptor beta chain was sequenced in a study of blood T cell repertoires in COVID-19. Across the whole study: Acute-phase and convalescent COVID-19 samples originated in the United States, Italy and Spain. The analysed material was cDNA or gDNA that came from T cells, B-cell-depleted T cells, or PBMCs.

Seattle's cohort entered during active infection and was followed longitudinally. The germline CDR1 and CDR2 sequences are SGHNT and YYREEE (reference sequence). The CDR3 contains 15 residues. V shed 4 bases and J 4 bases; nucleotides not matched to a gene: 9. As processed by the authors: Amplifying reference gene primers gave estimates of nucleated cell counts. The method was immunoSEQ multiplex PCR; TCRdb's version includes in-frame clones alone and lacks a portion of them. V and J calls plus clone size are reproduced from that table; the DNA served to infer D and trimming. Here the sample spans about 200,000 clones, 94% being singletons.

Specimen: peripheral blood. The V and J genes are TRBV5-4 and TRBJ2-3; 7 bases agree with TRBD1. The receptor was derived from a man aged 30 to 45 with COVID-19, enrolled during active disease. The CDR3 coding sequence is TGTGCCAGCAGCGTCCGACAGGGAAGCTCAGATACGCAGTATTTT. It yields the protein CASSVRQGSSDTQYF. The whole variable domain, filled in from reference TRBV5-4 and TRBJ2-3, reads ETGVTQSPTHLIKTRGQQVTLRCSSQSGHNTVSWYQQALGQGPQFIFQYYREEENGRGNFPPRFSGLQFPNYSSELNVNALELDDSALYLCASSVRQGSSDTQYFGPGTRLTVL.